This T cell receptor beta chain was captured by sequencing in a study of blood T cell repertoires in COVID-19 (dated by TCRdb to about 2020). For context, the study as a whole: The collaborator samples originated in the United States, Italy and Spain and spanned the acute and convalescent phases of COVID-19. The dataset comprised deeply sampled blood TCRbeta repertoires from subjects exposed to, actively infected with, or recovered from COVID-19. The sample metadata nearly always contained a de-identified subject ID, COVID-19 status, age in years and sex. A freely available public database, intended as a resource for researchers studying the immune response to SARS-CoV-2, is where the repertoires were released. The prospective study material was composed of cDNA or gDNA derived from T cells, B-cell-depleted T cells, or PBMCs. Where available, HLA class I and class II types were taken from metadata supplied by the sample provider and were not determined by assay-based typing. Samples were obtained from the ongoing ImmuneRACE study (first 160 participants) and from over a thousand subjects provided by 6 global collaborators.

One collaborating source in Seattle enrolled patients while the patients were actively infected and followed the patients over time throughout the course of disease. Whole blood was collected in K2EDTA tubes by collaborating institutions according to the institutions' own protocols. For TCRbeta analysis, collaborator samples were shipped as frozen whole blood, as isolated PBMCs, or as DNA extracted from either sample type. TCRbeta CDR3 regions were amplified from genomic DNA using the immunoSEQ Assay, a bias-controlled multiplex PCR. Per the original workflow: The number of nucleated cells in each sample was estimated by amplification of reference gene primers within the assay. To quantify the absolute abundance of each unique TCRbeta CDR3 rearrangement, sequence reads were collapsed and filtered. For each sample, productive Simpson clonality was calculated by taking the square root of Simpson's diversity index across productive rearrangements. TCRdb's version of the immuneACCESS table is confined to in-frame rearrangements and falls short of the full clone set. An unresolved V gene accounts for under half of the shortfall where checked; the remainder is of unknown origin. The DNA was the basis for D and trimming; V, J and clone size are from that table. The sample table shows 310,000 or so clones, and 80% to 90% are seen once. Jointly, the top ten make up around 10% of the sample.

This clone has a single count. Its antigen specificity is not known. Base qualities are not at hand, and no much larger clone is one base apart. The identical CDR3 is also encoded by other nucleotide sequences in the sample. On the study overall, not on this receptor specifically: Clinical and demographic metadata were provided uncurated, with the amount varying by source and participant.

Its CDR3 holds 14 amino acids, cysteine through phenylalanine. Just the 42-base CDR3 DNA is kept, in frame starting at base 1. V ends up 3 bases short and J 1 base short, with an unmatched junction base count of 0. CDR1 is given as LNHDA and CDR2 as SQIVND, both from the germline V gene (reference sequence). Sample: peripheral blood. The chain is encoded by TRBV19 joined to TRBJ1-1, and 9 bases in between align with TRBD1. The sequence derives from a man younger than 40 with COVID-19, enrolled during active disease. The DNA reads as follows: TGTGCCAGTAGTATGGACAGGGGGAACACTGAAGCTTTCTTT. Its translation is CASSMDRGNTEAFF.